The rows below give T cell receptor beta chains drawn from one sample of a study of cytomegalovirus exposure and HLA in healthy donors. This table comes from immunoSEQ multiplex PCR, and its TCRdb copy is limited to in-frame clones, with some not included. The repertoire consists of 90,000 to 100,000 clones, with around 69% occurring once and the leading ten covering about 3.9%. The specimen was PBMCs. These receptors came from a young man in good health and CMV-seronegative. The CDR3 runs from the conserved cysteine through the conserved F or W. A D gene is named only where the DNA matches it firmly. Not all rows give a size; the values are once, few, many and, for expanded clones, a class.

D gene	clone size	V gene	CDR3 length	J gene	CDR3 protein	CDR3 DNA
NA	NA	TRBV11-2	15	TRBJ1-3	CASSPSALSGNTIYF	TGTGCCAGCAGCCCCAGCGCTCTCTCTGGAAACACCATATATTTT
NA	NA	TRBV5-4	15	TRBJ1-1	CASSLDRLLGTEAFF	TGTGCCAGCAGCTTGGACAGGCTTCTGGGGACTGAAGCTTTCTTT
TRBD1	NA	TRBV19	14	TRBJ1-3	CASIGQGEGNTIYF	TGTGCCAGTATTGGACAGGGAGAAGGGAACACCATATATTTT
TRBD2	NA	TRBV11-2	17	TRBJ2-3	CASSPSGLAGGTDTQYF	TGTGCCAGCAGCCCTAGCGGTCTAGCGGGAGGCACAGATACGCAGTATTTT
TRBD1	few	TRBV30	14	TRBJ1-1	CAWSYRGSNTEAFF	TGTGCCTGGAGTTACAGGGGATCGAACACTGAAGCTTTCTTT
TRBD1	NA	TRBV30	12	TRBJ1-2	CAWSTGGYGYTF	TGTGCCTGGTCCACAGGGGGCTATGGCTACACCTTC
TRBD1	once	TRBV5-4	12	TRBJ2-7	CASSSTGYEQYF	TGTGCCAGCAGCTCGACAGGGTACGAGCAGTACTTC
NA	once	TRBV4-1	15	TRBJ1-2	CASSQDWARNYGYTF	TGCGCCAGCAGCCAAGATTGGGCCAGGAACTATGGCTACACCTTC
TRBD2	NA	TRBV7-2	17	TRBJ2-3	CASSLLGLAVSTDTQYF	TGTGCCAGCAGCTTACTGGGACTAGCGGTGAGCACAGATACGCAGTATTTT
NA	NA	TRBV7-2	18	TRBJ1-2	CASSLGRGGAQRAYGYTF	TGTGCCAGCAGCTTAGGCCGTGGCGGGGCGCAACGAGCCTATGGCTACACCTTC
NA	NA	TRBV2	12	TRBJ1-1	CASSTGSPEAFF	TGTGCCAGCAGTACCGGGAGCCCTGAAGCTTTCTTT
NA	few	TRBV2	13	TRBJ1-1	CASSGQMNTEAFF	TGTGCCAGCAGTGGACAAATGAACACTGAAGCTTTCTTT
TRBD1	few	TRBV28	16	TRBJ2-2	CASSLSDRVVVGELFF	TGTGCCAGCAGTTTGTCGGACAGGGTGGTGGTCGGGGAGCTGTTTTTT
NA	NA	TRBV29-1	13	TRBJ2-7	CSALTGVQNEQYF	TGCAGCGCCCTGACGGGGGTACAGAACGAGCAGTACTTC
TRBD2	NA	TRBV5-1	15	TRBJ2-4	CASSLTTGGENIQYF	TGCGCCAGCAGCTTGACCACGGGGGGGGAAAACATTCAGTACTTC
NA	NA	TRBV14	15	TRBJ2-7	CASKPTRGAPYEQYF	TGTGCCAGCAAGCCCACCAGGGGGGCCCCCTACGAGCAGTACTTC
NA	few	TRBV20-1	11	TRBJ1-1	CSARVNTEAFF	TGCAGTGCCCGGGTGAACACTGAAGCTTTCTTT
NA	few	TRBV29-1	14	TRBJ2-1	CSVARATEIDEQFF	TGCAGCGTTGCGAGGGCGACCGAGATAGATGAGCAGTTCTTC
NA	NA	TRBV29-1	12	TRBJ2-5	CSVEQISETQYF	TGCAGCGTTGAACAGATCTCGGAGACCCAGTACTTC
NA	NA	TRBV5-1	17	TRBJ2-7	CASSLAETTSSSYEQYF	TGCGCCAGCAGCTTGGCCGAGACTACTAGTTCCTCCTACGAGCAGTACTTC
NA	NA	TRBV4-1	17	TRBJ1-5	CASSRGRPEGPNQPQHF	TGCGCCAGCAGCCGGGGACGTCCGGAGGGGCCCAATCAGCCCCAGCATTTT
NA	NA	TRBV9	16	TRBJ2-7	CASSVGPGISTYEQYF	TGTGCCAGCAGCGTAGGTCCAGGAATCAGCACCTACGAGCAGTACTTC
TRBD1	NA	TRBV28	14	TRBJ2-5	CASRDRTGLETQYF	TGTGCCAGCAGGGACAGGACAGGGCTCGAGACCCAGTACTTC
NA	NA	TRBV18	12	TRBJ2-1	CASSPDSNEQFF	TGTGCCAGCTCTCCTGACAGCAATGAGCAGTTCTTC
NA	NA	TRBV7-3	18	TRBJ2-2	CASSLTGGPAVGTGELFF	TGTGCCAGCAGCTTAACGGGCGGGCCTGCGGTGGGCACCGGGGAGCTGTTTTTT
NA	NA	TRBV19	14	TRBJ1-1	CASRGVGWQGEAFF	TGTGCCAGCCGAGGAGTAGGTTGGCAAGGTGAAGCTTTCTTT
TRBD2	NA	TRBV2	16	TRBJ2-2	CASSSRLAGNTGELFF	TGTGCCAGCAGCTCCAGACTAGCGGGGAACACCGGGGAGCTGTTTTTT
TRBD1	once	TRBV4-3	14	TRBJ2-7	CASSHWDSSYEQYF	TGCGCCAGCAGCCACTGGGACAGCTCCTACGAGCAGTACTTC
TRBD2	NA	TRBV29-1	14	TRBJ2-5	CSGASGSVQETQYF	TGCAGCGGGGCTAGCGGGAGCGTCCAAGAGACCCAGTACTTC
NA	few	TRBV25-1	13	TRBJ2-7	CASSFSANYEQYF	TGTGCCAGCAGCTTCTCAGCGAACTACGAGCAGTACTTC
TRBD1	NA	TRBV11-1	14	TRBJ2-1	CASSRTGTYNEQFF	TGTGCCAGCAGCAGGACAGGGACCTACAATGAGCAGTTCTTC
TRBD1	NA	TRBV28	15	TRBJ2-5	CASSLFGDRLETQYF	TGTGCCAGCAGTTTATTTGGGGACAGGCTCGAGACCCAGTACTTC
TRBD2	NA	TRBV7-9	15	TRBJ2-1	CASSLGSGRRNEQFF	TGTGCCAGCAGCTTAGGTAGCGGGAGAAGGAATGAGCAGTTCTTC
NA	NA	TRBV28	14	TRBJ2-7	CASSYTGVNGEQYF	TGTGCCAGCAGTTATACAGGTGTAAATGGCGAGCAGTACTTC
NA	few	TRBV6-4	13	TRBJ2-5	CASSDGEKETQYF	TGTGCCAGCAGTGACGGAGAAAAAGAGACCCAGTACTTC
TRBD1	NA	TRBV6-1	14	TRBJ1-5	CASSGRTGEQPQHF	TGTGCCAGCAGTGGCAGGACAGGAGAACAGCCCCAGCATTTT
TRBD1	NA	TRBV9	14	TRBJ1-4	CASSGTGLNEKLFF	TGTGCCAGCAGTGGGACAGGGCTTAATGAAAAACTGTTTTTT
TRBD1	NA	TRBV18	13	TRBJ2-7	CASSPSTGGEQYF	TGTGCCAGCTCACCCTCGACAGGGGGCGAGCAGTACTTC
TRBD1	NA	TRBV7-2	14	TRBJ2-4	CASTPRTGVDIQYF	TGTGCCAGCACCCCCCGGACAGGGGTGGACATTCAGTACTTC